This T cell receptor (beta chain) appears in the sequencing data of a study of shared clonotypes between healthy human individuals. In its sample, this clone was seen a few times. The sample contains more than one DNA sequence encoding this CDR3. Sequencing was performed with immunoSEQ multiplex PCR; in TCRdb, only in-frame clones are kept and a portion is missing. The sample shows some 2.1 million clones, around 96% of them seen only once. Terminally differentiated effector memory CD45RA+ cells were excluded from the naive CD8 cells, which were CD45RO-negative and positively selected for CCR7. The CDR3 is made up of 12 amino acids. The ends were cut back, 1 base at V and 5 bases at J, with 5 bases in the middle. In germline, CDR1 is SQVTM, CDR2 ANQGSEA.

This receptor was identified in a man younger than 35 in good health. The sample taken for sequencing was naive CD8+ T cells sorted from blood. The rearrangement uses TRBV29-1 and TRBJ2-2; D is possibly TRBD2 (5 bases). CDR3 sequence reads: CSVEGETGELFF. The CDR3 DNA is TGCAGCGTTGAAGGGGAGACCGGGGAGCTGTTTTTT.